The 4 T cell receptor beta chains below were found in one sample sequenced in a study of blood T cell repertoires in COVID-19. Generated by immunoSEQ multiplex PCR, the TCRdb table keeps only in-frame clones and is missing some. The table has approximately 440,000 clones, about nine tenths seen once. Sequenced sample: peripheral blood. These receptors all stem from a woman aged 50 to 60 with COVID-19, enrolled during active disease.

Written as DNA, the CDR3 is TGCGCCAGCAGCTTGGACAGGGTTGGGGACATTCAGTACTTC. Its translation: CASSLDRVGDIQYF. J is TRBJ2-4 and V is TRBV5-1; D is possibly TRBD1 (6 bases). Germline V gene data show CDR1 as SGHRS and CDR2 as YFSETQ. CDR3 length: 14 residues. Trimming took 0 bases from V and 8 from J, leaving 12 bases between them.

The rearrangement uses TRBV4-1 and TRBJ2-5, with TRBD2 matching 13 bases. The CDR3 extends over 16 amino acids. J gave up 4 bases and V 5 bases, and 7 bases lay outside the gene matches. Germline loops: CDR1 MGHRA, CDR2 YSYEKL. This CDR3 reads CASSVGLAGMGETQYF. In nucleotides, the CDR3 is TGCGCCAGCAGCGTGGGACTAGCGGGGATGGGAGAGACCCAGTACTTC.

About this clone: Other DNA sequences of this sample code for an identical CDR3. J is TRBJ1-6 and V is TRBV6-1; 9 bases map to TRBD1. This CDR3 has 15 amino acids. In germline, CDR1 is MNHNS, CDR2 SASEGT. With 3 bases clipped from V and 10 bases from J, the junction kept 7 bases outside the gene matches. The CDR3 region is CASSEPGQGDSPLHF. The CDR3, as DNA: TGTGCCAGCAGTGAGCCGGGACAGGGAGACTCACCCCTCCACTTT.

This chain joins TRBV19 and TRBJ2-1, with 14 positions matching TRBD2. Germline V CDR1 and CDR2: LNHDA, SQIVND (reference sequence). This CDR3 has 15 amino acids. V lost 4 bases, J lost 8 bases, and 4 bases stayed unmatched. Written as DNA, the CDR3 is TGTGCCAGTAGTACCGGGACTAGCGGGAGCTATGAGCAGTTCTTC. Its translation: CASSTGTSGSYEQFF.